This section outlines one TCR beta chain sequence together with its context. V lost 5 bases, J lost 4 bases, and 20 bases stayed unmatched. In germline, CDR1 is SEHNR, CDR2 FQNEAQ (reference sequence). CDR3 length equals 18 residues. This table comes from immunoSEQ multiplex PCR, and its TCRdb copy is limited to in-frame clones, with some not included. The sample consists of a few hundred thousand clones, about 84% of them appearing once. The data derive from a study of blood T cell repertoires in COVID-19. The chain joins TRBV7-9 to TRBJ2-7; 7 bases map to TRBD1. The sequencing sample was made of peripheral blood. This clonotype was sampled from a man older than 75 with acute or convalescent COVID-19. The CDR3 DNA sequence: TGTGCCAGCAGCCCCCGGGACCTCAGGGGGATCGCCCCATACGAGCAGTACTTC. Translated, it gives CASSPRDLRGIAPYEQYF.